Listed here are 18 T cell receptor beta chains from one sample, sequenced in a study of CD4+ T cells in melanoma (dated by TCRdb to between 2021 and 2024). Libraries were constructed by the immunoSEQ multiplex PCR assay. The table was pulled from immuneACCESS by TCRdb, which kept in-frame rearrangements only. Such tables lose some clones; where checked, under half of the loss comes from unresolved V genes, and the rest has no known cause. This sample has 10,000 to 13,000 clones in its table, and roughly three fifths of those were observed once. In total, the top ten clones hold 8.9% of the sample. The sample was cells from a culture (not recorded whether cultured in vitro). The receptor source for this set is a human donor with melanoma.

V is TRBV9 and J is TRBJ2-5, with a tentative D call TRBD2 (6 bases). The CDR3 length is 14 residues. V was cut by 0 bases and J by 11 bases, with 17 bases left in between. CDR1 is SGDLS, CDR2 YYNGEE, per germline. The CDR3 loop is CASSVAGGTGEQYF. CDR3 in DNA: TGTGCCAGCAGCGTAGCAGGCGGGACCGGGGAGCAGTACTTC.

V is TRBV2 and J is TRBJ1-3, with D hard to call. Germline CDR1 SNHLY, CDR2 FYNNEI. This CDR3 comprises 14 residues. Trimming removed 6 bases from V and 2 bases from J, with 11 bases in between. CDR3 bases: TGTGCCAGCAGCTTACAGAGAGCTGGAAACACCATATATTTT. Encoded protein: CASSLQRAGNTIYF.

The chain joins TRBV2 to TRBJ1-2, with D tentatively TRBD1 (5 bases). Trimming took 4 bases from V and 2 from J, leaving 11 bases between them. The CDR3 has 14 amino acids. Germline lookup yields CDR1 SNHLY and CDR2 FYNNEI. The CDR3 protein is CASSVQGVNYGYTF. The CDR3 region has the DNA TGTGCCAGCAGTGTTCAGGGAGTAAACTATGGCTACACCTTC.

The chain employs TRBV30 and TRBJ1-5; D uncertain. CDR3 length: 15 residues. Germline V gene sequence: CDR1 GTSNPN, CDR2 SVGIG (reference sequence). Trimming removed 0 bases at V and 2 bases at J, with 11 bases between. This chain's CDR3 is CAWSVVGFGNQPQHF. Written as DNA, the CDR3 is TGTGCCTGGAGTGTAGTGGGGTTTGGCAATCAGCCCCAGCATTTT.

This sequence joins TRBV5-4 and TRBJ2-5; 8 bases agree with TRBD2. This CDR3 is 15 amino acids long. Germline loops: CDR1 SGHNT, CDR2 YYREEE (reference sequence). Losses at the gene ends were 3 bases for V and 2 bases for J; bases not matched to a gene: 6. The CDR3 spells CASSWPGTRQETQYF. In DNA, the CDR3 is TGTGCCAGCAGCTGGCCCGGGACTAGACAAGAGACCCAGTACTTC.

The chain recombines TRBV2 with TRBJ1-4; no definite D call. Trimming shortened V by 3 bases and J by 4 bases, and 9 bases separated the two germline ends. Germline loops: CDR1 SNHLY, CDR2 FYNNEI. This CDR3 spans 14 amino acids. This CDR3 is CASSDGRFNEKLFF. The CDR3 DNA reads as TGTGCCAGCAGTGATGGCAGGTTTAATGAAAAACTGTTTTTT.

This clone is medium-sized within its sample. V usage is TRBV29-1 and J usage is TRBJ1-2; D call uncertain. CDR3 length: 12 amino acids. The ends were cut back, 1 base at V and 7 bases at J, with 10 bases in the middle. Per the germline V gene, CDR1 is SQVTM and CDR2 is ANQGSEA. For the CDR3, the DNA is TGCAGCGTTGAAGTTGTGGCCGGTGGCTACACCTTC. Its translation: CSVEVVAGGYTF.

By proportion, this clone is medium-sized. The chain employs TRBV7-6 and TRBJ2-7; D call uncertain. The CDR3 extends over 10 amino acids. CDR1 and CDR2 from the germline V gene are SGHVS and FNYEAQ. The ends were cut back, 3 bases at V and 6 bases at J, with 3 bases in the middle. Written as DNA, the CDR3 is TGTGCCAGCAGCTTCGGCGAGCAGTACTTC. Translating it yields CASSFGEQYF.

The chain joins TRBV12-5 to TRBJ1-1; D uncertain. The CDR3 is 14 amino acids. The germline V gene encodes CDR1 LGHNT and CDR2 FRNRAP. Trimming took off 0 bases at V and 5 bases at J, with 10 bases between the two ends. The CDR3 region is CASGLVLRRTEAFF. CDR3 in DNA: TGTGCTAGTGGTTTGGTACTCAGGCGGACTGAAGCTTTCTTT. The full variable domain, completed using reference TRBV12-5 and TRBJ1-1, is DARVTQTPRHKVTEMGQEVTMRCQPILGHNTVFWYRQTMMQGLELLAYFRNRAPLDDSGMPKDRFSAEMPDATLATLKIQPSEPRDSAVYFCASGLVLRRTEAFFGQGTRLTVV.

The chain couples TRBV7-9 to TRBJ2-1; 8 bases map to TRBD2. In germline, CDR1 is SEHNR, CDR2 FQNEAQ (reference sequence). The CDR3 totals 17 residues. The J segment lost 5 bases and the V segment lost 2 bases, leaving 11 bases of the junction unmatched. CDR3 nucleotides: TGTGCCAGCAGCTTATTAGGAGGTAGCGGGGTCGACAATGAGCAGTTCTTC. It translates to CASSLLGGSGVDNEQFF. The variable domain in full, completed from reference TRBV7-9 and TRBJ2-1, reads DTGVSQNPRHKITKRGQNVTFRCDPISEHNRLYWYRQTLGQGPEFLTYFQNEAQLEKSRLLSDRFSAERPKGSFSTLEIQRTEQGDSAMYLCASSLLGGSGVDNEQFFGPGTRLTVL.

The rearrangement links TRBV29-1 to TRBJ1-1; D is unresolved. The CDR3 is 10 amino acids. V lost 6 bases and J 5 bases, leaving 7 bases between the germline ends. Germline CDR1 and CDR2: SQVTM and ANQGSEA. The CDR3 region is CSVTSTEAFF. DNA of the CDR3: TGCAGCGTGACCAGTACTGAAGCTTTCTTT.

The V and J genes are TRBV5-1 and TRBJ2-1, with D possibly being TRBD2 (6 bases). V was clipped by 0 bases and J by 4 bases, with 8 bases between them. The germline CDR1 and CDR2 sequences are SGHRS and YFSETQ. This CDR3 is built from 14 residues. The chain's CDR3 is CASSLGDFYNEQFF. The DNA for the CDR3 is TGCGCCAGCAGCTTGGGGGACTTTTACAATGAGCAGTTCTTC.

The gene calls are TRBV5-4 and TRBJ2-1; D ambiguous. The V and J ends lost 2 bases and 5 bases respectively, with 8 bases between them. CDR1 and CDR2 from the germline V gene are SGHNT and YYREEE (reference sequence). The CDR3 has 13 amino acids. CDR3 residues: CASSLGRDNEQFF. In nucleotides, the CDR3 is TGTGCCAGCAGCTTAGGACGGGACAATGAGCAGTTCTTC.

The V gene is TRBV12-5, the J gene TRBJ2-4, with D possibly being TRBD1 (5 bases). There are 15 residues in the CDR3. V dropped 0 bases and J dropped 0 bases, with 6 bases sitting between them. The germline V gene encodes CDR1 LGHNT and CDR2 FRNRAP. CDR3 DNA sequence: TGTGCTAGTGGTTTGGTACAGGTAGCCAAAAACATTCAGTACTTC. It translates to CASGLVQVAKNIQYF.

V is TRBV4-1 and J is TRBJ1-2; 10 bases map to TRBD1. This CDR3 region has 15 residues. Trimming removed 3 bases from V and 4 bases from J; junction bases left unmatched: 5. Germline V CDR1 and CDR2: MGHRA, YSYEKL. As DNA, the CDR3 is TGCGCCAGCAGCCAGCCGGGACAGGGGATCTATGGCTACACCTTC. Protein sequence: CASSQPGQGIYGYTF.

The V gene is TRBV11-1, the J gene TRBJ1-5, with D possibly matching TRBD1 (6 bases). This CDR3 spans 16 amino acids. V gave up 5 bases and J gave up 4 bases, with 18 bases separating them. Germline CDR1 reads SGHAT; CDR2 reads FQDESV (reference sequence). CDR3: CASSPLGAGRNQPQHF. The CDR3, as DNA: TGTGCCAGCAGCCCGTTGGGGGCAGGGCGAAATCAGCCCCAGCATTTT.

The V call is TRBV4-1, the J call TRBJ2-2, with D perhaps TRBD2 (5 bases). Germline V gene sequence: CDR1 MGHRA, CDR2 YSYEKL. This CDR3 spans 14 amino acids. V shed 3 bases and J shed 7 bases, with 12 bases lying between them. The CDR3 DNA reads as TGCGCCAGCAGCCAGGCCGGGGATATCGGGGAGCTGTTTTTT. It translates to CASSQAGDIGELFF.

The chain has TRBV11-2 and TRBJ2-3; D may be TRBD1 or TRBD2 (5 bases each). Germline V gene lookup returns CDR1 SGHAT and CDR2 FQNNGV. This CDR3 spans 16 amino acids. V was pared by 1 base and J by 0 bases, with 11 bases between. CDR3 in DNA: TGTGCCAGCAGCTTAGGTGGGACCGCTAGCACAGATACGCAGTATTTT. Amino acids: CASSLGGTASTDTQYF.